A single T cell receptor beta chain is shown here with its context. Its cognate antigen has yet to be identified. One base away there is no much larger clone; base qualities are not given. The library was generated by the immunoSEQ multiplex PCR assay. This immuneACCESS table, as held by TCRdb, lists in-frame sequences with V and J called but not all clones. Of the missing ones, under half trace to an unresolved V gene in checked studies; the others have no known cause. The sample profile shows about 94,000 clones; 90% of them were found once. Less than 4.5% of the sample lies in the top ten. Sequences SGHKS (CDR1) and YYEKEE (CDR2) are obtained from the germline V gene (reference sequence). The CDR3 has 14 amino acids, counting the end cysteine and phenylalanine. This entry keeps only the CDR3 DNA: 42 bases, framed from base 1. V is clipped by 6 bases and J by 4 bases, and the sequence between their germline boundaries is 16 bases long.

This record comes from a study of control samples from healthy donors and cancer patients (dated by TCRdb to about 2020). Sample: blood. The chain is assembled from TRBV5-5 and TRBJ1-1; a tentative D match to TRBD1 spans 5 bases. The TCR originated in a woman aged 18-29 years in good health. DNA sequence: TGTGCCAGCAACCGACGGGGGGAAGGCACTGAAGCTTTCTTT. Its protein product is CASNRRGEGTEAFF.